This is a list of T cell receptor beta chains from one sample in a study of shared clonotypes between healthy human individuals. Measured with immunoSEQ multiplex PCR; TCRdb has only the in-frame clones, and not every one. There are millions of clones in the sample; 90% to 95% occur only once, and over 1.5% lies in the top ten. Sequences were obtained from naive CD8+ T cells from PBMCs. Source of these receptors: a man aged 18-30 years in good health. Some clones in this sample may be carry-over from other donors' samples. The CDR3 runs from the conserved cysteine through the conserved F or W. The D gene is left open where the match is weak. Clone size is shown for a subset of rows, as once, few, many or a class of expanded clone.

J gene: TRBJ2-7
V gene: TRBV4-3
D gene: .
clone size: .
CDR3 protein: CASSQVFGGDYEQYF
CDR3 DNA: TGCGCCAGCAGCCAAGTTTTCGGCGGTGACTACGAGCAGTACTTC

J gene: TRBJ1-5
V gene: TRBV30
D gene: TRBD1
clone size: few
CDR3 protein: CAWCSGGDQPQHF
CDR3 DNA: TGTGCCTGGTGTTCAGGGGGCGATCAGCCCCAGCATTTT

J gene: TRBJ1-1
V gene: TRBV2
D gene: .
clone size: .
CDR3 protein: CASSFSVIMNTEAFF
CDR3 DNA: TGTGCCAGCAGCTTCTCGGTGATCATGAACACTGAAGCTTTCTTT

J gene: TRBJ2-7
V gene: TRBV27
D gene: TRBD2
clone size: .
CDR3 protein: CASSPGTSLYEQYF
CDR3 DNA: TGTGCCAGCAGTCCCGGGACTAGTTTGTACGAGCAGTACTTC

J gene: TRBJ2-7
V gene: TRBV27
D gene: TRBD2
clone size: .
CDR3 protein: CASRAGGSYEQYF
CDR3 DNA: TGTGCCAGCAGGGCGGGAGGCTCATACGAGCAGTACTTC

J gene: TRBJ2-1
V gene: TRBV6-6
D gene: TRBD1
clone size: .
CDR3 protein: CASSSGTGFLGEQFF
CDR3 DNA: TGTGCCAGCAGTTCCGGGACAGGTTTTTTAGGTGAGCAGTTCTTC

J gene: TRBJ2-1
V gene: TRBV6-1
D gene: .
clone size: .
CDR3 protein: CASAGTSEQFF
CDR3 DNA: TGTGCCAGCGCCGGGACCTCCGAGCAGTTCTTC

J gene: TRBJ1-3
V gene: TRBV4-1
D gene: .
clone size: .
CDR3 protein: CASSQVAGNTIYF
CDR3 DNA: TGCGCCAGCAGCCAAGTAGCTGGAAACACCATATATTTT

J gene: TRBJ1-2
V gene: TRBV29-1
D gene: .
clone size: .
CDR3 protein: CSVLHLSGYTF
CDR3 DNA: TGCAGCGTCCTCCACTTAAGTGGCTACACCTTC

J gene: TRBJ1-5
V gene: TRBV9
D gene: TRBD1
clone size: .
CDR3 protein: CASSATGDPTSNQPQHF
CDR3 DNA: TGTGCCAGCAGCGCCACAGGGGACCCAACTAGCAATCAGCCCCAGCATTTT

J gene: TRBJ2-2
V gene: TRBV19
D gene: TRBD1
clone size: .
CDR3 protein: CASSGDRGRPPFKGGELFF
CDR3 DNA: TGTGCCAGTAGTGGAGACAGGGGGCGCCCACCCTTCAAGGGGGGGGAGCTGTTTTTT

J gene: TRBJ1-3
V gene: TRBV30
D gene: .
clone size: once
CDR3 protein: CAGGFLGNTIYF
CDR3 DNA: TGTGCCGGGGGGTTTCTCGGAAACACCATATATTTT

J gene: TRBJ1-3
V gene: TRBV13
D gene: TRBD1
clone size: .
CDR3 protein: CASSFPGTGVGNTIYF
CDR3 DNA: TGTGCCAGCAGTTTTCCAGGGACAGGGGTTGGAAACACCATATATTTT

J gene: TRBJ1-2
V gene: TRBV14
D gene: .
clone size: .
CDR3 protein: CASSPLGASTHINYGYTF
CDR3 DNA: TGTGCCAGCAGCCCGCTAGGGGCATCCACTCACATTAACTATGGCTACACCTTC

J gene: TRBJ1-1
V gene: TRBV19
D gene: .
clone size: .
CDR3 protein: CASSIRQNTEAFF
CDR3 DNA: TGTGCCAGTAGTATAAGACAGAACACTGAAGCTTTCTTT

J gene: TRBJ1-1
V gene: TRBV27
D gene: .
clone size: .
CDR3 protein: CASSLVPRGGDTEAFF
CDR3 DNA: TGTGCCAGCAGTTTAGTCCCCCGGGGGGGAGACACTGAAGCTTTCTTT